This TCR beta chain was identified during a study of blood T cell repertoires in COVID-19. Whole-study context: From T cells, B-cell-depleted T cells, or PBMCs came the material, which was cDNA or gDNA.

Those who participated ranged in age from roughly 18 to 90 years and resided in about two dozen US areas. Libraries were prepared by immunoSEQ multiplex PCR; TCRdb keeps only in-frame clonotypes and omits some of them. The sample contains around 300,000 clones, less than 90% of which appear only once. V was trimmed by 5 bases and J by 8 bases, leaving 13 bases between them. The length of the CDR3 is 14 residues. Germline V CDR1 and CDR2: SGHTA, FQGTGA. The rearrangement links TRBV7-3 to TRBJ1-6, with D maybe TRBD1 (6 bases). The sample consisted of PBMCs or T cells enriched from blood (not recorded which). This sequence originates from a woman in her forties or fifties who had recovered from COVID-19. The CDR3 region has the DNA TGTGCCAGCAGCCTCAGGGGCGTGGATTCACCCCTCCACTTT. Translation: CASSLRGVDSPLHF.